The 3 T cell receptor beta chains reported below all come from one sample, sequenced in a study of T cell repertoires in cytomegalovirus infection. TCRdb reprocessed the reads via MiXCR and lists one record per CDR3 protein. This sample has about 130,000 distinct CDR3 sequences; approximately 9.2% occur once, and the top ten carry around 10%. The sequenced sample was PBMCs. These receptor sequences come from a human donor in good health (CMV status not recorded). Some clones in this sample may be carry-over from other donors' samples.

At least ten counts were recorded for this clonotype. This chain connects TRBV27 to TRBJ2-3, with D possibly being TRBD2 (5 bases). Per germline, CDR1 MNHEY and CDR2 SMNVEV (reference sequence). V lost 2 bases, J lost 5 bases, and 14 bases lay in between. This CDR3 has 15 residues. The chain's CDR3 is CASSLRGLEGDTQYF. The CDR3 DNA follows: TGTGCCAGCAGTTTAAGAGGGCTAGAGGGAGATACGCAGTATTTT.

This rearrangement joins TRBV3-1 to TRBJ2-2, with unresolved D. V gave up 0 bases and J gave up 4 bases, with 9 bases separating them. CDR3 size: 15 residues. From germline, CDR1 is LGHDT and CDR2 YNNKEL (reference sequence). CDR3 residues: CASSQDRWGTGELFF. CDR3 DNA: TGTGCCAGCAGCCAAGATCGTTGGGGCACCGGGGAGCTGTTTTTT. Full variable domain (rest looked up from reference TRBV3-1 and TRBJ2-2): DTAVSQTPKYLVTQMGNDKSIKCEQNLGHDTMYWYKQDSKKFLKIMFSYNNKELIINETVPNRFSPKSPDKAHLNLHINSLELGDSAVYFCASSQDRWGTGELFFGEGSRLTVL.

CDR3 sequence reads: CASSSSVGTEAFF. DNA for the CDR3: TGTGCCAGCAGCTCTTCAGTGGGCACTGAAGCTTTCTTT. J is TRBJ1-1 and V is TRBV12-3 or TRBV12-4; no firm D call. CDR3 length: 13 residues. The V end lost 6 bases, the J end lost 4 bases, and 12 bases lay between the germline ends.